This T cell receptor (beta chain) comes out of a study of blood T cell repertoires in COVID-19. The CDR3 extends over 14 amino acids. The junction had 2 bases not matched to a gene; V was cut back by 4 bases and J by 0 bases. Germline CDR1 and CDR2: LNHDA and SQIVND (reference sequence). Under the authors' procedure: Amplification of reference gene primers provided the estimated nucleated cell counts. Clones were read by immunoSEQ multiplex PCR, and TCRdb kept only the in-frame ones, dropping some. The V and J calls and the clone size are those of that table, but D and trimming were determined from the DNA. The sample holds under 300,000 clones, around 86% seen once.

The clonotype comes from a woman aged 70-85 years with active or convalescent COVID-19. This rearrangement joins TRBV19 to TRBJ1-1; 7 bases are a match to TRBD1. The sequenced sample consisted of peripheral blood. The CDR3 region has the DNA TGTGCCAGTAGTAAACAGGGGATGAACACTGAAGCTTTCTTT. Amino acid sequence: CASSKQGMNTEAFF.